The 4 T cell receptor beta chains below come from one sample, sequenced in a study of blood T cell repertoires in COVID-19. Here immunoSEQ multiplex PCR was the method, and the copy in TCRdb shows in-frame clones only, minus some. Among over 55,000 clones listed, about 90% were seen once. Input material: peripheral blood. The receptors stem from a human donor in a cohort sampled during active COVID-19.

The chain links TRBV30 to TRBJ2-5; 7 positions match TRBD2. The CDR3 is 16 residues long. Per germline, CDR1 GTSNPN and CDR2 SVGIG (reference sequence). Trimming removed 2 bases from V and 5 bases from J; junction bases left unmatched: 14. The CDR3 protein is CAWSQTRGRAGETQYF. DNA of the CDR3: TGTGCCTGGAGTCAAACGCGGGGGAGGGCCGGCGAGACCCAGTACTTC.

The V gene is TRBV11-2, the J gene TRBJ2-3; D is unclear. Per germline, CDR1 SGHAT and CDR2 FQNNGV. V was cut by 5 bases and J by 4 bases, with 7 bases left in between. This CDR3 contains 12 residues. This CDR3 reads CASSHIPDTQYF. DNA for the CDR3: TGTGCCAGCAGCCACATCCCAGATACGCAGTATTTT.

The genes are TRBV7-2 and TRBJ1-1; 8 positions match TRBD1. The V segment lost 5 bases and the J segment 1 base; nucleotides outside the gene matches: 9. This CDR3 comprises 16 residues. Per germline, CDR1 SGHTA and CDR2 FQGNSA. CDR3 sequence: CASSPGQGVGNTEAFF. The CDR3 bases are TGTGCCAGCAGCCCAGGACAGGGTGTTGGGAACACTGAAGCTTTCTTT.

The genes are TRBV24-1 and TRBJ2-1; D might be TRBD2 (6 bases). The CDR3 contains 14 residues. Between the trimmed V and J ends, which lost 6 bases and 6 bases, there was a span of 14 bases. Germline V gene lookup returns CDR1 KGHDR and CDR2 SFDVKD. CDR3 in amino acids: CATSLTGRGNEQFF. The CDR3, as DNA: TGTGCCACCAGTCTTACCGGGAGAGGCAATGAGCAGTTCTTC.